This TCR beta chain appears in the sequencing data of a study of cytomegalovirus exposure and HLA in healthy donors. The CDR3 sequence is 13 residues long. The germline CDR1 and CDR2 sequences are SGHNT and YYREEE (reference sequence). The junction had 3 bases not matched to a gene; V was cut back by 2 bases and J by 5 bases. All the people who gave samples were healthy bone marrow donors. With 60 Vbeta and 13 Jbeta primers, the PCR was carried out. As originally analysed: A follow-up analysis tallied approximately 85 million unique TCR beta chains, roughly 9.9 million shared. Measured with immunoSEQ multiplex PCR; TCRdb has only the in-frame clones, and not every one. That table supplies the V and J calls and clone size; D and trimming were determined from the DNA. The sample lists 150,000 to 200,000 clones; around 80% were seen once.

The sequenced material came from PBMCs. This clonotype was sampled from a man aged 35 to 55 in good health and CMV-seropositive. The rearrangement links TRBV5-4 to TRBJ2-5, with 7 bases matching TRBD2. CDR3 amino acids: CASSLVGRETQYF. In DNA form, the CDR3 reads TGTGCCAGCAGCTTAGTCGGGAGGGAGACCCAGTACTTC.